This T cell receptor beta chain was found in a study of T cell changes during pregnancy in multiple sclerosis. Only in-frame clones appear in the TCRdb table, and some are missing; sequencing was by immunoSEQ multiplex PCR. The sample has fewer than 40,000 clones, roughly 89% seen once. The J segment lost 2 bases and the V segment lost 6 bases, leaving 7 bases of the junction unmatched. CDR1 and CDR2 (germline): SEHNR, FQNEAQ (reference sequence). CDR3 length: 18 residues. The chain is built from TRBV7-9 and TRBJ2-1; 16 positions agree with TRBD2. The receptor was isolated from a female donor with multiple sclerosis, enrolled in a pregnancy study. The source was CD8+ T cells from peripheral blood mononuclear cells, collected in the second trimester of pregnancy. The DNA of the CDR3 is TGTGCCAGCAGGTCCGGGACTAGCGGGAGGGGGGCCTACAATGAGCAGTTCTTC. Translation: CASRSGTSGRGAYNEQFF.